The rows below give T cell receptor beta chains drawn from one sample of a study of blood T cell repertoires in COVID-19. Generated by immunoSEQ multiplex PCR, the TCRdb table keeps only in-frame clones and is missing some. This sample has approximately 480,000 clones, with 87% found just once. The sequenced sample was PBMCs or T cells enriched from blood (not recorded which). These TCRs come from a woman between 18 and 29 years old who had recovered from COVID-19. The CDR3 runs from the conserved cysteine through the conserved F or W. The order of the fields is clone size, D gene, V gene, J gene, CDR3 length, CDR3 DNA, CDR3 protein. A D gene is named only where the DNA matches it firmly. Part of the rows lack a size; the others show once, few, many or a class for expanded clones.

clone size: .
D gene: .
V gene: TRBV25-1
J gene: TRBJ2-5
CDR3 length: 14
CDR3 DNA: TGTGCCAGCAGTGAATGGGTAGGGGAAGAGACCCAGTACTTC
CDR3 protein: CASSEWVGEETQYF

clone size: few
D gene: .
V gene: TRBV27
J gene: TRBJ1-1
CDR3 length: 13
CDR3 DNA: TGTGCCACCCGGACAGTCCTGAACACTGAAGCTTTCTTT
CDR3 protein: CATRTVLNTEAFF

clone size: .
D gene: .
V gene: TRBV30
J gene: TRBJ2-3
CDR3 length: 13
CDR3 DNA: TGTGCCTGGGGGAGCGGTGCCACAGATACGCAGTATTTT
CDR3 protein: CAWGSGATDTQYF

clone size: .
D gene: .
V gene: TRBV21-1
J gene: TRBJ1-2
CDR3 length: 17
CDR3 DNA: TGTGCCAGCAGCTCCCGATGTAGGGTGGACAGCCACTATGGCTACACCTTC
CDR3 protein: CASSSRCRVDSHYGYTF

clone size: .
D gene: TRBD1
V gene: TRBV30
J gene: TRBJ1-6
CDR3 length: 14
CDR3 DNA: TGTGCCTGGCTCTTAACAGGGGCAGACTCACCCCTCCACTTT
CDR3 protein: CAWLLTGADSPLHF

clone size: .
D gene: TRBD2
V gene: TRBV5-1
J gene: TRBJ2-3
CDR3 length: 14
CDR3 DNA: TGCGCCAGCAGCACGGGACTAATCACAGATACGCAGTATTTT
CDR3 protein: CASSTGLITDTQYF

clone size: once
D gene: .
V gene: TRBV5-8
J gene: TRBJ1-5
CDR3 length: 15
CDR3 DNA: TGTGCCAGCAGCTTAGCAGGGCGATCGTATCAGCCCCAGCATTTT
CDR3 protein: CASSLAGRSYQPQHF

clone size: .
D gene: TRBD2
V gene: TRBV5-1
J gene: TRBJ2-3
CDR3 length: 15
CDR3 DNA: TGCGCCAGCAGCCCCTGGACTAGCGGAACAGATACGCAGTATTTT
CDR3 protein: CASSPWTSGTDTQYF

clone size: .
D gene: .
V gene: TRBV6-1
J gene: TRBJ1-1
CDR3 length: 15
CDR3 DNA: TGTGCCAGCAGTGAAAGGGGTAGTTTTACTACTGAAGCTTTCTTT
CDR3 protein: CASSERGSFTTEAFF

clone size: .
D gene: TRBD1
V gene: TRBV6-5
J gene: TRBJ2-7
CDR3 length: 16
CDR3 DNA: TGTGCCAGCCGTTACCGGGACAGGGGAATTCGGTACGAGCAGTACTTC
CDR3 protein: CASRYRDRGIRYEQYF

clone size: .
D gene: .
V gene: TRBV19
J gene: TRBJ2-2
CDR3 length: 15
CDR3 DNA: TGTGCCAGTAGTATGATGGGGGGGGCCGACGGGGAGCTGTTTTTT
CDR3 protein: CASSMMGGADGELFF

clone size: .
D gene: .
V gene: TRBV3-1/TRBV3-2
J gene: TRBJ2-3
CDR3 length: 14
CDR3 DNA: TGTGCCAGCAGCTCCCGTGGACAGTCAGATACGCAGTATTTT
CDR3 protein: CASSSRGQSDTQYF

clone size: .
D gene: .
V gene: TRBV30
J gene: TRBJ1-2
CDR3 length: 14
CDR3 DNA: TGTGCCTGGAGTCGACAGGTTGTGAGCTATGGCTACACCTTC
CDR3 protein: CAWSRQVVSYGYTF

clone size: .
D gene: TRBD1
V gene: TRBV30
J gene: TRBJ1-2
CDR3 length: 12
CDR3 DNA: TGTGCCTGGAGTAGCCGGGACAGTCGCTACACCTTC
CDR3 protein: CAWSSRDSRYTF

clone size: .
D gene: .
V gene: TRBV29-1
J gene: TRBJ2-7
CDR3 length: 15
CDR3 DNA: TGCAGCGTTGAAGGGTTGGGCAGGGTCGGGTACGAGCAGTACTTC
CDR3 protein: CSVEGLGRVGYEQYF

clone size: .
D gene: .
V gene: TRBV4-2
J gene: TRBJ1-2
CDR3 length: 17
CDR3 DNA: TGTGCCAGCAGCCAAGAAGGGGGGGCCGTAACGAACTATGGCTACACCTTC
CDR3 protein: CASSQEGGAVTNYGYTF

clone size: few
D gene: TRBD1
V gene: TRBV4-1
J gene: TRBJ1-2
CDR3 length: 16
CDR3 DNA: TGCGCCAGCAGCCAAGATGGGACAGCGACCGACTATGGCTACACCTTC
CDR3 protein: CASSQDGTATDYGYTF

clone size: .
D gene: .
V gene: TRBV5-4
J gene: TRBJ1-1
CDR3 length: 14
CDR3 DNA: TGTGCCAGCAGCTTGGGGCAGATTAACACTGAAGCTTTCTTT
CDR3 protein: CASSLGQINTEAFF

clone size: .
D gene: .
V gene: TRBV2
J gene: TRBJ1-2
CDR3 length: 14
CDR3 DNA: TGTGCCAGCAGTGTCAGGGGTTTCCTCTATGGCTACACCTTC
CDR3 protein: CASSVRGFLYGYTF

clone size: .
D gene: TRBD2
V gene: TRBV5-1
J gene: TRBJ2-2
CDR3 length: 15
CDR3 DNA: TGCGCCAGCATGTCGAGCGGGGGTTCACCCGGGGAGCTGTTTTTT
CDR3 protein: CASMSSGGSPGELFF

clone size: .
D gene: .
V gene: TRBV30
J gene: TRBJ1-2
CDR3 length: 14
CDR3 DNA: TGTGCCTGGAGTGGAGACAGCATTTACTATGGCTACACCTTC
CDR3 protein: CAWSGDSIYYGYTF

clone size: once
D gene: .
V gene: TRBV4-1
J gene: TRBJ2-7
CDR3 length: 17
CDR3 DNA: TGCGCCAGCAGCCAAGAGGGAGCTAGACAGGAAACCTACGAGCAGTACTTC
CDR3 protein: CASSQEGARQETYEQYF

clone size: .
D gene: .
V gene: TRBV28
J gene: TRBJ1-3
CDR3 length: 14
CDR3 DNA: TGTGCCAGCAGCCCTAGCGAACATGGAAACACCATATATTTT
CDR3 protein: CASSPSEHGNTIYF

clone size: .
D gene: .
V gene: TRBV19
J gene: TRBJ1-4
CDR3 length: 15
CDR3 DNA: TGTGCCAGTAGTCCCCGCTGGGGGCGCGGGGAAAAACTGTTTTTT
CDR3 protein: CASSPRWGRGEKLFF

clone size: .
D gene: TRBD2
V gene: TRBV10-1
J gene: TRBJ2-3
CDR3 length: 14
CDR3 DNA: TGCGCCAGCAGTGGGCTAGCGGAGCGCGATACGCAGTATTTT
CDR3 protein: CASSGLAERDTQYF

clone size: .
D gene: TRBD2
V gene: TRBV5-4
J gene: TRBJ2-3
CDR3 length: 15
CDR3 DNA: TGTGCCAGCAGCAACCCCCTGGGGGGCGGGGGGGCGCAGTATTTT
CDR3 protein: CASSNPLGGGGAQYF

clone size: .
D gene: TRBD1
V gene: TRBV5-1
J gene: TRBJ2-6
CDR3 length: 16
CDR3 DNA: TGCGCCAGCAGCCCCCGACAGGGGGCGGGGGCCAACGTCCTGACTTTC
CDR3 protein: CASSPRQGAGANVLTF

clone size: .
D gene: .
V gene: TRBV15
J gene: TRBJ1-2
CDR3 length: 11
CDR3 DNA: TGTGCCACCAGAGGAGGCGATGGCTACACCTTC
CDR3 protein: CATRGGDGYTF

clone size: .
D gene: TRBD1
V gene: TRBV2
J gene: TRBJ1-2
CDR3 length: 15
CDR3 DNA: TGTGCCAGCAGTGAAGCGAGGACAGGTGGCTATGGCTACACCTTC
CDR3 protein: CASSEARTGGYGYTF